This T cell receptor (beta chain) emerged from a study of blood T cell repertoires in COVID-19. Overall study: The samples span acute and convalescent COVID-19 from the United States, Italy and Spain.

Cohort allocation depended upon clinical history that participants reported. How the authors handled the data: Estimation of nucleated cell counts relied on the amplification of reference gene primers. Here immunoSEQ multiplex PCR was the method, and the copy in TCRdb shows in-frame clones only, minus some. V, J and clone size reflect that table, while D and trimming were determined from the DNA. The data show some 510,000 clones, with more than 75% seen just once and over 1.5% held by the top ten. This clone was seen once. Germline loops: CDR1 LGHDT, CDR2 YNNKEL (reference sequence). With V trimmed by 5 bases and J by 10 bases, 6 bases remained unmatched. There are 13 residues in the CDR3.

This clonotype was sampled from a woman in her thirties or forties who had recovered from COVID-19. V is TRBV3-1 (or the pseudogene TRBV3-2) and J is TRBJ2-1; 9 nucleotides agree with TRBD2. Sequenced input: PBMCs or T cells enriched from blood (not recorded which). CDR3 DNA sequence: TGTGCCAGCAGCTTCCCCGGGACTAGCGAGCAGTTCTTC. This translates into CASSFPGTSEQFF.